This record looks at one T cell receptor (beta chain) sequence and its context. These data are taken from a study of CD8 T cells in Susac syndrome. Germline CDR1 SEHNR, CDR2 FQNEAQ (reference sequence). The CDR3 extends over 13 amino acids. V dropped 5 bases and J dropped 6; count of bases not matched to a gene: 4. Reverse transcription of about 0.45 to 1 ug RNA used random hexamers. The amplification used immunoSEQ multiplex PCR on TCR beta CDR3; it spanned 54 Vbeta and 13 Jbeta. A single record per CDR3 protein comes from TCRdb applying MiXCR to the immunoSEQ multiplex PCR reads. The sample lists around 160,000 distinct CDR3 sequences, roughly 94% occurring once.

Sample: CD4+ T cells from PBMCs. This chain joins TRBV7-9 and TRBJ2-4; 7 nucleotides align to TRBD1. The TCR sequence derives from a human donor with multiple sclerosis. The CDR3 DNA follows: TGTGCCAGCAGCCTAAGGACAGGAAACATTCAGTACTTC. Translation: CASSLRTGNIQYF.